The source of this T cell receptor (beta chain) is a study of shared clonotypes between healthy human individuals. It was at deep level that the assay was run. Original analysis: For the immunoSEQ data, sequences were junction-only without quality scores, so filtering differed. Measured with immunoSEQ multiplex PCR; TCRdb has only the in-frame clones, and not every one. That table furnishes V, J and clone size, whereas the DNA furnished D and trimming. The sample yields over a million clones, around 95% seen once. Memory CD4+ cells were the fraction left after CD45RA+ naive selection. The trim removed 3 bases at V and 5 bases at J, leaving 14 bases unmatched. The CDR3 extends over 17 amino acids. The germline CDR1 and CDR2 sequences are SGHRS and YFSETQ.

The TCR sequence derives from a man in his thirties or forties in good health. The source material was naive CD4+ T cells sorted from blood. Subset noted: CD45RA+ positively selected. The genes are TRBV5-1 and TRBJ2-3; 8 nucleotides align to TRBD2. The CDR3 region is CASSSSLRAGAVDTQYF. The CDR3 region has the DNA TGCGCCAGCAGCTCCTCCCTGAGAGCGGGAGCGGTAGATACGCAGTATTTT.